This T cell receptor (beta chain) was captured by sequencing in a study of immune heterogeneity within non-small cell lung tumors listed by TCRdb under 2018. A note on the overall study: By histology, the tumors were a few squamous cell carcinomas, nine to eleven non-squamous carcinomas and 1 tumor not otherwise specified. For mutant peptides 8 to 11 amino acids long, netMHCpan-3.0 predicted neoantigen binding to the HLA alleles of each patient. Whole-exome sequencing, RNA-seq and TCR beta repertoire sequencing were combined for multiple spatially distinct regions from each NSCLC tumor so that intratumoral immune heterogeneity could be examined. TCR repertoires were analyzed from approximately 60 tumor loci of some 15 patients, whereas transcriptome data were available for only about 44 loci from about 11 patients. Findings and caveats that apply to the study as a whole: Local T-cell repertoire clonality showed a statistically significant but moderate positive correlation with local tumor mutational burden (R about 0.31). Individual patients mostly had different high-frequency TCR beta clonotypes. Within a patient, the same dominant CDR3B clonotypes appeared at multiple loci, but different tumor locations also contained unique high-frequency clones.

The TCR beta CDR3 region was amplified with a multiplex PCR system, in which a first round of 9 to 11 cycles was run using 32 V-gene forward and 13 J-gene reverse primers. The first PCR round used a QIAGEN Multiplex PCR Kit, and the primer sequences were filed in Chinese patent CN105087789A. Illumina universal primers were attached in a second round of PCR run with the Phusion High-Fidelity PCR Kit. TCR libraries were paired-end sequenced at 151 bp read length on the Illumina HiSeq X Ten platform. Per the original workflow: Reads without multiplex PCR primers were removed using Cutadapt, read pairs were merged using PEAR, and CDR3 regions were called using MiXCR with default settings. Shannon entropy measured repertoire diversity, while clonality was calculated as one minus the Shannon entropy divided by the ln of the count of productive unique sequences. Clonotypes at a frequency of at least 0.5% were defined as dominant or high-frequency T-cell clones. Clones were called with MiXCR by TCRdb after fastp trimmed the public reads at Q25, and only in-frame beta chains were retained. Records with the same CDR3 protein are collapsed into one entry carrying the most frequent genes and DNA. TCRdb, not the original authors, processed these V and J calls. The sample table contains over 9,500 distinct CDR3 sequences; only one count was recorded for about 20% of them. The leading ten clones occupy around 4.3% of the sample.

From the cysteine through the phenylalanine, the CDR3 covers 15 amino acids. Of the read, only the CDR3 DNA is kept; its 45 bases are in frame from base 1. According to the germline V gene, CDR1 reads SGHAT and CDR2 reads FQNNGV. V is pared back by 4 bases and J by 0 bases, with 12 bases lying between the germline termini. For the TCR template, genomic DNA was extracted from bulk tumor tissue, and roughly 600 ng of gDNA was amplified for each sample. During surgery, multiple biopsies were taken from each primary tumor and placed as far apart as possible within the tumor mass. The study cohort was described as untreated and was composed of newly diagnosed NSCLC cases undergoing curative surgery. The donor group was made up of over 14 newly diagnosed non-small cell lung cancer patients undergoing surgery with curative intent. A couple of independent pathologists examined the resected tumor masses. Only DNA and RNA samples of high quality went on to sequencing.

Comments on this clonotype: The antigen it recognizes is unknown. No base-level quality is on record; no much larger clone is a single base apart.

This clonotype was obtained from a man aged 60-69 years with non-small cell lung cancer. The chain couples TRBV11-2 to TRBJ1-1, with TRBD1 as a weak D call on 5 bases. Sequenced sample: lung tumor tissue. The DNA sequence is TGTGCCAGCAGCTACGTTGGGGGTTTGAACACTGAAGCTTTCTTT. Its protein product is CASSYVGGLNTEAFF.